This entry lists 28 T cell receptor beta chains sequenced from one sample in a study of regulatory T cells in long-lasting Graves disease. Time point indicated: newly diagnosed GD, antithyroid drugs for less than 3 months. PBMC-extracted RNA yielded the TCR library. Combining iRepertoire HTBI primers with Arm-PCR of CDR3 regions, the authors built TCR beta libraries. TCRdb re-analysed the multiplex PCR reads in MiXCR, keeping a single row per CDR3 protein. The data hold 560,000 or so distinct CDR3 sequences, with 16% observed a single time. The same data also went into a second study, on T cells in Graves' hyperthyroidism and ophthalmopathy.

This specimen was peripheral blood mononuclear cells (PBMCs), taken at new diagnosis, from a patient treated with antithyroid drugs. The receptors come from a young man with Graves disease.

This clonotype was seen ten or more times. This chain joins TRBV28 and TRBJ2-7; D unclear. Germline V lookup: CDR1 MDHEN, CDR2 SYDVKM. V dropped 8 bases and J dropped 4 bases, with 6 bases sitting between them. CDR3 length: 10 amino acids. The CDR3 DNA reads as TGTGCCAGCGGGCCTTACGAGCAGTACTTC. This translates into CASGPYEQYF.

On this clonotype itself: This may arise from a read error, as a much more abundant clone is one base away. The rearrangement joins TRBV28 to TRBJ2-5; a weak D match, TRBD2 (5 bases). Germline V gene sequence: CDR1 MDHEN, CDR2 SYDVKM. The CDR3 is 12 residues long. Written as DNA, the CDR3 is TGTGCCTGCAGAGGACTGCAAGAGACCCAGTACTTC. Protein: CACRGLQETQYF.

This chain links TRBV30 with TRBJ2-3; 7 bases are a match to TRBD2. Germline CDR1 is GTSNPN and CDR2 is SVGIG (reference sequence). V shed 3 bases and J 3 bases; nucleotides not matched to a gene: 9. This CDR3 contains 15 residues. CDR3 amino acids: CAWRTVAGVTDTQYF. Written as DNA, the CDR3 is TGTGCCTGGAGGACTGTGGCGGGAGTAACAGATACGCAGTATTTT.

This clonotype was observed at least ten times. The chain is built from TRBV7-8 and TRBJ2-5; unclear D gene. Germline values: CDR1 SGHVS, CDR2 FQNEAQ. V lost 4 bases and J lost 5, with 17 bases in between. This CDR3 contains 15 residues. CDR3 protein: CASSSARWWGETQYF. The DNA of the CDR3 is TGTGCCAGCAGCTCGGCAAGGTGGTGGGGTGAGACCCAGTACTTC.

The chain combines TRBV5-1 with TRBJ2-7, with a tentative D call TRBD1 (6 bases). Per the germline V gene, CDR1 is SGHRS and CDR2 is YFSETQ. The CDR3 loop spans 17 amino acids. V was shortened by 3 bases and J by 0 bases, with 19 bases between the two germline ends. This CDR3 is CASSSSVIQGHSYEQYF. The CDR3 region has the DNA TGCGCCAGCAGCTCGAGCGTCATACAGGGCCACTCCTACGAGCAGTACTTC.

This clonotype was seen at least ten times. The chain uses TRBV28 and TRBJ1-2; D gene uncertain. The CDR3 extends over 12 amino acids. Germline-derived CDR1 and CDR2 are MDHEN and SYDVKM. V lost 6 bases and J lost 2, with 7 bases in between. This CDR3 reads CASRTRNYGYTF. DNA for the CDR3: TGTGCCAGCAGGACGCGGAACTATGGCTACACCTTC.

The CDR3 loop reads CASSLTLGTGMSTQYF. CDR3 DNA sequence: TGTGCCAGCAGTTTAACCCTCGGGACAGGGATGAGTACGCAGTATTTT. The chain carries TRBV27 and TRBJ2-3, with 9 bases fitting TRBD1. Germline trimming cut 2 bases from V and 8 bases from J; bases unmatched to any gene: 11. The CDR3 is 16 residues long. Germline CDR1 and CDR2: MNHEY and SMNVEV (reference sequence).

The chain carries TRBV13 and TRBJ2-1, with 10 bases aligning to TRBD1. This CDR3 comprises 18 residues. Trimming at V came to 0 bases and at J to 0 bases, leaving 5 bases not matched to a gene. Germline CDR1 PRHDT, CDR2 FYEKMQ (reference sequence). The CDR3 protein is CASSLGLGTGVSYNEQFF. The CDR3, as DNA: TGTGCCAGCAGCTTAGGCCTTGGGACAGGGGTCTCCTACAATGAGCAGTTCTTC.

This clonotype came up many times. The chain joins TRBV27 to TRBJ1-4; a possible D gene is TRBD1 (5 bases). The germline gives CDR1 MNHEY, CDR2 SMNVEV (reference sequence). The CDR3 totals 15 residues. V was pared by 6 bases and J by 7 bases, with 18 bases between. This CDR3 is CASSVQGAGIEKLFF. For the CDR3, the DNA is TGTGCCAGCAGCGTACAAGGGGCGGGTATTGAAAAACTGTTTTTT.

This clonotype was detected many times. The gene calls are TRBV7-3 and TRBJ1-2; perhaps TRBD1 as D (5 bases). Germline V gene sequence: CDR1 SGHTA, CDR2 FQGTGA. The CDR3 has 16 residues. V was cut by 2 bases and J by 3 bases, with 16 bases left in between. Written as DNA, the CDR3 is TGTGCCAGCAGCTTATCTGGGGCGATCCGGGACTATGGCTACACCTTC. Its translation is CASSLSGAIRDYGYTF.

V and J are TRBV2 and TRBJ2-7, with a possible D match to TRBD2 (5 bases). The V gene lost 8 bases and the J gene lost 1 base, with 15 bases spanning the gap. Looked up from germline, CDR1 is SNHLY and CDR2 is FYNNEI. The CDR3 is 14 residues long. The CDR3 coding sequence is TGTGCCAGCTGGCCTTTAGCGAGTTCCTACGAGCAGTACTTC. Translation gives CASWPLASSYEQYF.

The chain uses TRBV5-1 and TRBJ2-7; maybe TRBD2 (6 bases). The CDR3 has 16 amino acids. The V end was cut by 7 bases, the J end by 2 bases, with 22 bases between. In germline, CDR1 is SGHRS, CDR2 YFSETQ. CDR3 residues: CASGTRTAHNTYEQYF. In DNA form, the CDR3 reads TGCGCCAGCGGGACTCGAACTGCCCATAATACCTACGAGCAGTACTTC.

This clonotype was found many times. The rearrangement uses TRBV19 and TRBJ2-2, with 7 bases identical to TRBD1. The germline gives CDR1 LNHDA, CDR2 SQIVND (reference sequence). V was pared by 3 bases and J by 4 bases, with 2 bases of the junction left unmatched. The CDR3 has 14 amino acids. This CDR3 reads CASSMGQRTGELFF. In nucleotides, the CDR3 is TGTGCCAGTAGTATGGGACAGCGCACCGGGGAGCTGTTTTTT. The entire variable domain, with the rest obtained from reference TRBV19 and TRBJ2-2, is as follows: DGGITQSPKYLFRKEGQNVTLSCEQNLNHDAMYWYRQDPGQGLRLIYYSQIVNDFQKGDIAEGYSVSREKKESFPLTVTSAQKNPTAFYLCASSMGQRTGELFFGEGSRLTVL.

The gene calls are TRBV7-6 and TRBJ2-3, with 11 nucleotides matching TRBD2. Germline CDR1 and CDR2: SGHVS and FNYEAQ. This CDR3 has 16 amino acids. The J segment lost 4 bases and the V segment lost 3 bases, leaving 6 bases of the junction unmatched. The CDR3 here is CASSFTSGSTADTQYF. The DNA for the CDR3 is TGTGCCAGCAGCTTCACTAGCGGGAGTACTGCAGATACGCAGTATTTT. The full variable domain, its missing parts supplied by reference TRBV7-6 and TRBJ2-3, is GAGVSQSPRYKVTKRGQDVALRCDPISGHVSLYWYRQALGQGPEFLTYFNYEAQQDKSGLPNDRFSAERPEGSISTLTIQRTEQRDSAMYRCASSFTSGSTADTQYFGPGTRLTVL.

V and J are TRBV5-1 and TRBJ1-4; D gene uncertain. V was shortened by 0 bases and J by 7 bases, with 7 bases between the two germline ends. The CDR3 loop spans 13 amino acids. Germline lookup yields CDR1 SGHRS and CDR2 YFSETQ. The CDR3, as DNA: TGCGCCAGCAGCTTGGACTTGCCTGAAAAACTGTTTTTT. Translation: CASSLDLPEKLFF.

This clonotype was seen only a few times. The chain links TRBV9 to TRBJ2-2; perhaps TRBD1 as D (5 bases). The CDR3 has 13 amino acids. Germline V gives CDR1 SGDLS, CDR2 YYNGEE. V was pared by 0 bases and J by 7 bases, with 7 bases between. The CDR3 here is CASSVGGSGELFF. In DNA form, the CDR3 reads TGTGCCAGCAGCGTAGGGGGCAGCGGGGAGCTGTTTTTT.

Regarding this clonotype: This may be a read error, as it is one base from a much larger clone. This sequence joins TRBV10-3 and TRBJ2-3; 7 positions match TRBD2. The CDR3 contains 15 residues. V trimming: 2 bases; J trimming: 6 bases; junction bases outside the gene matches: 8. CDR1 is ENHRY and CDR2 is SYGVKD in the germline V gene. CDR3 coding DNA: TGTGCCATCAGTGAGAGGCGGGAGCTAGGGGATACGCAGTATTTT. Encoded protein: CAISERRELGDTQYF.

The rearrangement links TRBV5-4 to TRBJ2-7; the match to TRBD2 covers 8 bases. The CDR3 runs 15 residues. V lost 2 bases, J lost 7 bases, and 11 bases stayed unmatched. The germline CDR1 and CDR2 sequences are SGHNT and YYREEE (reference sequence). CDR3 sequence: CASSLRAGVTEEQYF. The CDR3, as DNA: TGTGCCAGCAGCTTAAGAGCGGGAGTTACGGAAGAGCAGTACTTC.

This clonotype was counted between two and nine times. The rearrangement links TRBV7-6 to TRBJ2-5; TRBD2 aligns across 7 bases. CDR3 length: 15 residues. The germline V gene has CDR1 SGHVS and CDR2 FNYEAQ. Trimming removed 4 bases from V and 5 bases from J; junction bases left unmatched: 10. CDR3 DNA: TGTGCCAGCAGCTCGGACCTCGGGAGGCTGGAGACCCAGTACTTC. It yields the protein CASSSDLGRLETQYF.

This clonotype was counted between two and nine times. The chain combines TRBV20-1 with TRBJ2-3, with TRBD1 as a possible D gene (5 bases). CDR3 length: 13 residues. Germline loops: CDR1 DFQATT, CDR2 SNEGSKA (reference sequence). Trimming removed 6 bases at V and 1 base at J, with 11 bases between. The DNA of the CDR3 is TGCAGTGCCCCCAGGGTCGGCACAGATACGCAGTATTTT. This translates into CSAPRVGTDTQYF.

The rearrangement joins TRBV6-1 to TRBJ1-2, with 8 bases fitting TRBD1. The CDR3 consists of 14 residues. The V segment lost 4 bases and the J segment 4 bases; nucleotides outside the gene matches: 5. Germline CDR1 reads MNHNS; CDR2 reads SASEGT. The CDR3 protein is CASSVKTGVYGYTF. In DNA, the CDR3 is TGTGCCAGCAGTGTAAAGACAGGGGTCTATGGCTACACCTTC.

The table lists this clonotype with many counts. The rearrangement joins TRBV6-5 to TRBJ2-7; 10 bases fit TRBD1. Germline-derived CDR1 and CDR2 are MNHEY and SVGAGI. The trim removed 2 bases at V and 6 bases at J, leaving 13 bases unmatched. The CDR3 is made up of 17 amino acids. The CDR3 DNA is TGTGCCAGCAGTTACCTAGCGACAGGGGGCTCAGGTGGCGAGCAGTACTTC. Protein sequence: CASSYLATGGSGGEQYF.

The rearrangement uses TRBV5-1 and TRBJ2-2; 10 nucleotides agree with TRBD2. Germline CDR1 reads SGHRS; CDR2 reads YFSETQ. The CDR3 totals 15 residues. The V and J ends lost 4 bases and 5 bases, in that order; junction bases with no gene match: 5. CDR3 protein: CASSTGLAETGELFF. Here the CDR3 DNA reads TGCGCCAGCAGCACAGGACTAGCGGAGACCGGGGAGCTGTTTTTT.

This clonotype was seen repeatedly, ten times or more. This chain joins TRBV12-3 or TRBV12-4 and TRBJ2-7; the match to TRBD1 covers 7 bases. The CDR3 consists of 14 residues. Losses at the gene ends were 5 bases for V and 3 bases for J; bases not matched to a gene: 7. The CDR3 protein is CASSPITGVYEQYF. In nucleotides, the CDR3 is TGTGCCAGCAGTCCTATAACAGGGGTCTACGAGCAGTACTTC.

The chain joins TRBV30 to TRBJ2-5; 12 bases align to TRBD1. From germline, CDR1 is GTSNPN and CDR2 SVGIG (reference sequence). The CDR3 covers 16 residues. V lost 0 bases, J lost 4 bases, and 6 bases stayed unmatched. The CDR3 sequence: CAWSVQGQGAGETQYF. The CDR3 DNA is TGTGCCTGGAGTGTACAGGGACAGGGGGCAGGAGAGACCCAGTACTTC.

This clonotype was picked up a small number of times. This chain connects TRBV7-9 to TRBJ2-5, with D possibly matching TRBD2 (5 bases). This CDR3 is built from 14 residues. Germline V lookup: CDR1 SEHNR, CDR2 FQNEAQ (reference sequence). Trimming removed 3 bases from V and 2 bases from J, with 10 bases in between. The CDR3: CASSFPLVQETQYF. CDR3 sequence (DNA): TGTGCCAGCAGCTTCCCACTAGTACAAGAGACCCAGTACTTC.

V is TRBV7-9 and J is TRBJ1-4; 8 nucleotides line up with TRBD1. V shed 4 bases, J shed 0 bases, and the junction held 19 bases outside the gene matches. The length of the CDR3 is 21 residues. Per the germline V gene, CDR1 is SEHNR and CDR2 is FQNEAQ (reference sequence). CDR3 sequence reads: CASSSRRIKTGENPTNEKLFF. CDR3 in DNA: TGTGCCAGCAGCTCACGCCGAATAAAGACAGGGGAAAACCCAACTAATGAAAAACTGTTTTTT.

This clonotype was observed many times. The V call is TRBV4-2, the J call TRBJ2-7, with D perhaps TRBD2 (6 bases). There are 13 residues in the CDR3. Looked up from germline, CDR1 is LGHNA and CDR2 is YNFKEQ. Trimming left V 1 base short and J 7 bases short, with 11 bases between. CDR3 nucleotides: TGTGCCAGCAGCCAAGGGGGGGAGCGGGAGCAGTACTTC. It is translated as CASSQGGEREQYF.